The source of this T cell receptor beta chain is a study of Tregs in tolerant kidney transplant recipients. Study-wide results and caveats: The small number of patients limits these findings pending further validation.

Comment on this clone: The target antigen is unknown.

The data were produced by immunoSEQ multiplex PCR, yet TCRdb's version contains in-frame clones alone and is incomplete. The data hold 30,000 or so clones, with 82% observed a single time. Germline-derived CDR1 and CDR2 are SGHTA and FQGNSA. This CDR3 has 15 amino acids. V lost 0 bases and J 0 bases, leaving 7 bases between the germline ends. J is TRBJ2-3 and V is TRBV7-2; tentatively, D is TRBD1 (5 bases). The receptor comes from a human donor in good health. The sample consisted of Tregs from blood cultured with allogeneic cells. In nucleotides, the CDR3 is TGTGCCAGCAGCTTAGCGGGGCCCAGCACAGATACGCAGTATTTT. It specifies CASSLAGPSTDTQYF. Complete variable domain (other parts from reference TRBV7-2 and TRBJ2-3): GAGVSQSPSNKVTEKGKDVELRCDPISGHTALYWYRQSLGQGLEFLIYFQGNSAPDKSGLPSDRFSAERTGGSVSTLTIQRTQQEDSAVYLCASSLAGPSTDTQYFGPGTRLTVL.